These 6 T cell receptor beta chains originate from one sample sequenced in a study of blood T cell repertoires in COVID-19 (dated by TCRdb to 2019 to 2021). Libraries came from the immunoSEQ multiplex PCR assay. In TCRdb, the immuneACCESS table is reduced to in-frame sequences with V and J assigned. These tables do not hold every clone; where another copy was compared, an unresolved V gene accounts for under half, and the others remain unexplained. A total of 200,000 or so clones appear in this sample, roughly 88% of them only once. The ten largest clones capture about 4% of the sample. What was sequenced was PBMCs or T cells enriched from blood (not recorded which). These receptors were taken from a middle-aged woman with acute COVID-19.

The chain recombines TRBV3-1 (or the pseudogene TRBV3-2) with TRBJ1-1, with D possibly being TRBD1 (6 bases). The ends were cut back, 4 bases at V and 0 bases at J, with 12 bases in the middle. Germline assignment: CDR1 LGHDT and CDR2 YNNKEL (reference sequence). CDR3 length equals 15 residues. The CDR3 here is CASSLRGSMNTEAFF. CDR3 nucleotides: TGTGCCAGCAGCCTTAGGGGGAGCATGAACACTGAAGCTTTCTTT.

The CDR3 DNA follows: TGTGCCAGCAGCCCGGTCGGAGTCTATGGCTACACCTTC. Translated: CASSPVGVYGYTF. The V and J genes are TRBV27 and TRBJ1-2; D gene ambiguous. This CDR3 comprises 13 residues. The germline V gene encodes CDR1 MNHEY and CDR2 SMNVEV (reference sequence). Trimming removed 6 bases from V and 4 bases from J, with 12 bases in between.

The CDR3 is CASSHPTGQTNYGYTF. The CDR3 nucleotides read TGTGCCAGCAGCCATCCGACAGGGCAAACTAACTATGGCTACACCTTC. The chain combines TRBV9 with TRBJ1-2; 7 bases agree with TRBD1. Germline V gives CDR1 SGDLS, CDR2 YYNGEE. Unmatched junction bases numbered 9, after V lost 4 bases and J lost 0 bases. The CDR3 sequence is 16 residues long.

The chain links TRBV6-5 to TRBJ2-7; tentatively, D is TRBD2 (5 bases). Germline values: CDR1 MNHEY, CDR2 SVGAGI. V lost 6 bases and J 4 bases, leaving 13 bases between the germline ends. This CDR3 is 13 amino acids long. For the CDR3, the DNA is TGTGCCAGCAGCGCGGGCAGAGGTTACGAGCAGTACGTC. Translating gives CASSAGRGYEQYV.

The chain uses TRBV4-1 and TRBJ1-1; D not resolved. Germline V gives CDR1 MGHRA, CDR2 YSYEKL. The CDR3 is 15 residues long. The V end was cut by 6 bases, the J end by 1 base, with 15 bases between. CDR3 coding DNA: TGCGCCAGCAGTCCACCCCTGGGGAGGAACACTGAAGCTTTCTTT. Protein sequence: CASSPPLGRNTEAFF.

This clone was seen only a few times. The rearrangement uses TRBV7-9 and TRBJ1-4; no clear D gene. The CDR3 has 14 residues. From germline, CDR1 is SEHNR and CDR2 FQNEAQ (reference sequence). V lost 0 bases and J lost 7, with 9 bases in between. The CDR3, as DNA: TGTGCCAGCAGCTTAGCCGGCGGTAGTGAAAAACTGTTTTTT. Translated: CASSLAGGSEKLFF.